This T cell receptor beta chain came from a study of T cells after yellow fever vaccination. There are a few counts of this clonotype. TCRdb re-analysed the 5' RACE reads in MiXCR, keeping a single row per CDR3 protein. Here the sample spans about 340,000 distinct CDR3 sequences, around an eighth being singletons. Sequencing was performed on CD4+ T cells sorted from PBMCs, taken 15 days after the yellow fever booster vaccination. The TCR was taken from a man in his late teens or twenties who received the YFV17D yellow fever vaccine.

The CDR3 DNA reads TGTGCCAGCAGCCATAATCCGAGGGAGACCCAGTACTTC. Encoded protein: CASSHNPRETQYF. The V gene is TRBV5-5, the J gene TRBJ2-5; D uncertain. CDR1 is SGHKS and CDR2 is YYEKEE in the germline V gene (reference sequence). The CDR3 contains 13 residues. V gave up 4 bases and J gave up 5 bases, with 12 bases separating them.